These T cell receptor beta chains were read from a single sample in a study of cytomegalovirus exposure and HLA in healthy donors. The data were produced by immunoSEQ multiplex PCR, yet TCRdb's version contains in-frame clones alone and is incomplete. Of over 100,000 clones listed, just under 90% are singletons. Sequences were obtained from PBMCs. These receptors were collected from a man aged 25-45 years in good health and CMV-seronegative. Each CDR3 is given with its conserved first and last residue. A D gene is named only where the DNA matches it firmly. Clone size is stated in some rows and not others, as once, few, many or a class when expanded.

abundance	d_gene	v_gene	j_gene	CDR3nt	CDR3aa
-	-	TRBV18	TRBJ2-1	TGTGCCAGCTCACCACCTACAGGGAATATGGATGAGCAGTTCTTC	CASSPPTGNMDEQFF
once	-	TRBV19	TRBJ2-1	TGTGCCAGTAGTATCGGGAAGTTCGGCGAGAGCTCCTACAATGAGCAGTTCTTC	CASSIGKFGESSYNEQFF
-	-	TRBV7-2	TRBJ2-3	TGTGCCAGCAGCTTAGGGGAGGACTGGTCAGTCAAAGATACGCAGTATTTT	CASSLGEDWSVKDTQYF
-	TRBD1	TRBV7-3	TRBJ1-6	TGTGCCAGCAGCAGATACGGGGACAGGGACCTTCTGGCCCTCCACTTT	CASSRYGDRDLLALHF
-	-	TRBV5-8	TRBJ2-5	TGTGCCAGCAGCCCGTATAACCAAGAGACCCAGTACTTC	CASSPYNQETQYF
-	TRBD2	TRBV11-2	TRBJ2-3	TGTGCCAGCAGCTTAGCGGTACTAGCGGGAGGGAGCACAGATACGCAGTATTTT	CASSLAVLAGGSTDTQYF
-	TRBD1	TRBV28	TRBJ2-5	TGTGCCAGCAGTTCTTATTGGGACAGGGAAGAAGAGACCCAGTACTTC	CASSSYWDREEETQYF
-	TRBD1	TRBV7-6	TRBJ1-5	TGTGCCACGGACAGGGAGGTTGCGTACAATCAGCCCCAGCATTTT	CATDREVAYNQPQHF
few	TRBD1	TRBV5-1	TRBJ1-6	TGCGCCAGCAGCGCCTACCCGGGACAGGGGGAATCACCCCTCCACTTT	CASSAYPGQGESPLHF
-	-	TRBV18	TRBJ2-5	TGTGCCAGCTCACCGTCCCAAAGCAACCAAGAGACCCAGTACTTC	CASSPSQSNQETQYF
-	-	TRBV28	TRBJ1-1	TGTGCCAGCAATACGCTAGTATCAGTCACTGAAGCTTTCTTT	CASNTLVSVTEAFF
-	-	TRBV28	TRBJ1-2	TGTGCCAGCAGTTTAAGGCAGGGGTGGATCTATGGCTACACCTTC	CASSLRQGWIYGYTF
-	-	TRBV5-1	TRBJ2-7	TGCGCCAGCAGCTTGGCCACCAGGTACGAGCAGTACTTC	CASSLATRYEQYF
few	-	TRBV5-4	TRBJ2-7	TGTGCCAGCAGCTTCTCCCGGGGTGCCTACGAGCAGTACTTC	CASSFSRGAYEQYF
-	-	TRBV19	TRBJ2-7	TGTGCCAGTAGTATCTCTGGTTATCTAGGCGAGCAGTACTTC	CASSISGYLGEQYF
-	-	TRBV5-6	TRBJ2-5	TGTGCCAGCAGGTCCATCCGGGGGGCGGAGACCCAGTACTTC	CASRSIRGAETQYF
once	-	TRBV4-2	TRBJ2-2	TGTGCCAGCAGCCAAGGGGCGGGCAACACCGGGGAGCTGTTTTTT	CASSQGAGNTGELFF
-	-	TRBV5-1	TRBJ1-6	TGCGCCAGCAGCTTGTCCCCAGGGAACTCACCCCTCCACTTT	CASSLSPGNSPLHF
-	-	TRBV2	TRBJ2-2	TGTGCCAGCAAGATCACAGGAGACACCGGGGAGCTGTTTTTT	CASKITGDTGELFF
-	-	TRBV6-1	TRBJ1-3	TGTGCCAGCAGTGAAGCCAGCTCTGGAAACACCATATATTTT	CASSEASSGNTIYF
-	-	TRBV4-2	TRBJ1-1	TGTGCCAGCAGCCAAGATGCACAGTTGAACACTGAAGCTTTCTTT	CASSQDAQLNTEAFF
-	-	TRBV4-1	TRBJ2-7	TGCGCCAGCAGCCAAGCTGCGACTAGTTCCTACGAGCAGTACTTC	CASSQAATSSYEQYF
-	-	TRBV2	TRBJ2-1	TGTGCCAGCAGAGTACGGGAGCAGTTCTTC	CASRVREQFF
-	TRBD1	TRBV7-2	TRBJ2-1	TGTGCCAGCAGCCGACAGGGGGCATCGGATGAGCAGTTCTTC	CASSRQGASDEQFF
-	-	TRBV28	TRBJ1-6	TGTGCCAGCCGCCGAGAGGGTAATTCACCCCTCCACTTT	CASRREGNSPLHF
-	-	TRBV4-1	TRBJ1-2	TGCGCCAGCAGCCAGGGGAGGACTAACTATGGCTACACCTTC	CASSQGRTNYGYTF
-	-	TRBV14	TRBJ2-4	TGTGCCCCAAGCGGGCTAGCCAAAAACATTCAGTACTTC	CAPSGLAKNIQYF
-	-	TRBV11-2	TRBJ1-1	TGTGCCAGCAGACCGAAGGGGAATAGCACTGAAGCTTTCTTT	CASRPKGNSTEAFF
-	-	TRBV2	TRBJ2-1	TGTGCCAGCAGTGAAATTAGCGGTGCCTACAATGAGCAGTTCTTC	CASSEISGAYNEQFF
few	-	TRBV11-2	TRBJ2-3	TGTGCCAGCAGCCCCAGGACTCAGGATACGCAGTATTTT	CASSPRTQDTQYF
-	-	TRBV5-4	TRBJ1-1	TGTGCCAGCAGCTTGGGACAGTGGACTGAAGCTTTCTTT	CASSLGQWTEAFF
-	-	TRBV27	TRBJ2-7	TGTGCCAGCAGTTCCTTAGACAGGGCGGGGGAGCAGTACTTC	CASSSLDRAGEQYF
-	-	TRBV6-5	TRBJ1-1	TGTGCCAGCAGGACGACATGGAACACTGAAGCTTTCTTT	CASRTTWNTEAFF
-	TRBD1	TRBV7-9	TRBJ1-3	TGTGCCAGCGCGCTGACAGGGGCTGGAAACACCATATATTTT	CASALTGAGNTIYF
-	TRBD1	TRBV7-2	TRBJ1-4	TGTGCCAGCAGCTCGGACAGGGGCTACGAAAAACTGTTTTTT	CASSSDRGYEKLFF
-	-	TRBV20-1	TRBJ2-7	TGCAGTGCTAGAGACGGACTCGAGCAGTACTTC	CSARDGLEQYF
-	-	TRBV27	TRBJ1-2	TGTGCCAGCAGTCCTATCCAACGAGGGCTCAACCCTAACTATGGCTACACCTTC	CASSPIQRGLNPNYGYTF
-	TRBD2	TRBV6-5	TRBJ2-7	TGTGCCAGCAGTTACACGGGGGGGAGGTACGAGCAGTACTTC	CASSYTGGRYEQYF
-	TRBD2	TRBV5-1	TRBJ2-2	TGCGCCAGCAGCTTGGATCCTAGCGGGGGCACCGGGGAGCTGTTTTTT	CASSLDPSGGTGELFF
-	-	TRBV27	TRBJ1-5	TGTGCCAGCTCCTCTAACAGGGCGCATCAGCCCCAGCATTTT	CASSSNRAHQPQHF
once	-	TRBV15	TRBJ1-1	TGTGCCACCAGCAGGACTGGTACTGAAGCTTTCTTT	CATSRTGTEAFF
-	TRBD2	TRBV5-1	TRBJ2-1	TGCGCCAGCAGCTATGGGACTAGCGGGGGGGCCTACAATGAGCAGTTCTTC	CASSYGTSGGAYNEQFF
-	-	TRBV7-9	TRBJ2-7	TGTGCCAGCAGCCGAGGGCGAGGCCCGAGCTCCTACGAGCAGTACTTC	CASSRGRGPSSYEQYF
-	-	TRBV7-9	TRBJ2-3	TGTGCCAGCAGCTTTAGCCTAAATCAAAAAGATACGCAGTATTTT	CASSFSLNQKDTQYF
-	-	TRBV6-5	TRBJ1-6	TGTGCCAGCAGCCCTCGGGGGTATAATTCACCCCTCCACTTT	CASSPRGYNSPLHF
-	-	TRBV6-5	TRBJ1-1	TGTGCCAGCACCCGGACACACATGAACACTGAAGCTTTCTTT	CASTRTHMNTEAFF
-	TRBD1	TRBV29-1	TRBJ2-7	TGCAGCGTCCATGGGGACAGGGGGTCCTACGAGCAGTACTTC	CSVHGDRGSYEQYF
-	-	TRBV28	TRBJ1-2	TGTGCAACGGAGGGGTATGGCTACACCTTC	CATEGYGYTF